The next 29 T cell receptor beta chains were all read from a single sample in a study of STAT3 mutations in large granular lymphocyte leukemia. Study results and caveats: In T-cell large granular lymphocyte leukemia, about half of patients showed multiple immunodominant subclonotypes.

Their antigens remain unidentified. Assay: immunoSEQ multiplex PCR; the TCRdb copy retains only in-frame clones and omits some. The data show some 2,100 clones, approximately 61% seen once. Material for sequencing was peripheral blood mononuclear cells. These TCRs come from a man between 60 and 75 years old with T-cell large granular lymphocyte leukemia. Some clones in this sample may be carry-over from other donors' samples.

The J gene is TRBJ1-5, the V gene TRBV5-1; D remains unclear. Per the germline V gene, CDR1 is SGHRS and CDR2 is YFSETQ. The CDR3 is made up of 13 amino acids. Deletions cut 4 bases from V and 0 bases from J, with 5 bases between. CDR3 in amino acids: CASSPDSNQPQHF. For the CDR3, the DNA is TGCGCCAGCAGCCCTGATAGCAATCAGCCCCAGCATTTT.

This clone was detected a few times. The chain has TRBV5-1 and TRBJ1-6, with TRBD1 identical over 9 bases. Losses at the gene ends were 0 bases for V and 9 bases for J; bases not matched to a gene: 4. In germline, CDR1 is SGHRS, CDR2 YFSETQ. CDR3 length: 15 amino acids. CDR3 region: CASSLEGQGGSPLHF. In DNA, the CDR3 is TGCGCCAGCAGCTTGGAGGGACAGGGCGGTTCACCCCTCCACTTT.

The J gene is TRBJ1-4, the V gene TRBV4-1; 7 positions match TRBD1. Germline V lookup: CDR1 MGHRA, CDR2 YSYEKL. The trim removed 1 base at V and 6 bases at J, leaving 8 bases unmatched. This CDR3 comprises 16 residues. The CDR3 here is CASSQADQGGYEKLFF. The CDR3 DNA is TGCGCCAGCAGCCAAGCAGATCAGGGGGGGTATGAAAAACTGTTTTTT.

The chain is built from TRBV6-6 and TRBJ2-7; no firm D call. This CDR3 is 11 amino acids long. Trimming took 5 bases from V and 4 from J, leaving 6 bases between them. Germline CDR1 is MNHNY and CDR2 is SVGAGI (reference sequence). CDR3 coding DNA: TGTGCCAGCAGTGAGACTTACGAGCAGTACTTC. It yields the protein CASSETYEQYF.

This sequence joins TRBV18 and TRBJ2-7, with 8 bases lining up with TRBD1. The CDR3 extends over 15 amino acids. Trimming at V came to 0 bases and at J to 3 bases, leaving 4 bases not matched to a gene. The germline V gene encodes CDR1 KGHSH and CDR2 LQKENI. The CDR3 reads CASSPPGTGYYEQYF. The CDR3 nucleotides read TGTGCCAGCTCACCACCGGGGACAGGTTACTACGAGCAGTACTTC.

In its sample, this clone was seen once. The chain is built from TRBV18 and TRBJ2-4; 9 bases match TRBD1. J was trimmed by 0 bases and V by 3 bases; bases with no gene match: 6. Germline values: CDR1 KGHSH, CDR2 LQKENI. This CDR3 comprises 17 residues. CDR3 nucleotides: TGTGCCAGCTCACCCGGACAGGGGAAGGGAGCCAAAAACATTCAGTACTTC. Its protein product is CASSPGQGKGAKNIQYF. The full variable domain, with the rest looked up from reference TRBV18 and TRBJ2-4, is NAGVMQNPRHLVRRRGQEARLRCSPMKGHSHVYWYRQLPEEGLKFMVYLQKENIIDESGMPKERFSAEFPKEGPSILRIQQVVRGDSAAYFCASSPGQGKGAKNIQYFGAGTRLSVL.

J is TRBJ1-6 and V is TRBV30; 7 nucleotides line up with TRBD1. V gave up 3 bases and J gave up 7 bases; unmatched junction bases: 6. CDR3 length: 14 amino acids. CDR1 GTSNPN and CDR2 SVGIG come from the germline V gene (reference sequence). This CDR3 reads CAWRGQGGNSPLHF. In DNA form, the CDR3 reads TGTGCCTGGAGGGGGCAGGGGGGGAATTCACCCCTCCACTTT.

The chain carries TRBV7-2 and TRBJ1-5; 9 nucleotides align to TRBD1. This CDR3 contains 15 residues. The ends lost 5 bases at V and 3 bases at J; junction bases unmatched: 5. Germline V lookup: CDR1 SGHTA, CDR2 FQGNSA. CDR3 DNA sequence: TGTGCCAGCAGCCCGGACAGGGGTATCAATCAGCCCCAGCATTTT. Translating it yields CASSPDRGINQPQHF.

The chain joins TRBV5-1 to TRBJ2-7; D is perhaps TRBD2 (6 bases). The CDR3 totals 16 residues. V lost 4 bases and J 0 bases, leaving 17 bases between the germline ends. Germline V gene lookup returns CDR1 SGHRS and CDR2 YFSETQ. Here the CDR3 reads CASSPERQDYSYEQYF. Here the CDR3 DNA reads TGCGCCAGCAGCCCCGAGAGGCAGGACTACTCCTACGAGCAGTACTTC.

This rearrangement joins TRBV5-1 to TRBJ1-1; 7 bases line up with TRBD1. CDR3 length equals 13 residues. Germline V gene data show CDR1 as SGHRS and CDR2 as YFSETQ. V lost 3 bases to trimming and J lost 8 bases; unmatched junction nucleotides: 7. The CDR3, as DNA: TGCGCCAGCAGCTGGGGGACAGCTTCAGAAGCTTTCTTT. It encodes CASSWGTASEAFF.

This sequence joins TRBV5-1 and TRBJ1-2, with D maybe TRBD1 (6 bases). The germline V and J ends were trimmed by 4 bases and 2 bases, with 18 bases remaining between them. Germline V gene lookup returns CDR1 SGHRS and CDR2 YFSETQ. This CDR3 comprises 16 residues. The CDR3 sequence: CASSPRRGSGNYGYTF. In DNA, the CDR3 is TGCGCCAGCAGCCCCCGCAGGGGCTCAGGAAACTATGGCTACACCTTC.

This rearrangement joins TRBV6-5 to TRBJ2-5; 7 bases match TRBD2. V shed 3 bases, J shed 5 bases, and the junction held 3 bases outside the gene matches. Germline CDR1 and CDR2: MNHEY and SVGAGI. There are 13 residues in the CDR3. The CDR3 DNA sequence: TGTGCCAGCAGTTATCGGGGAGGGGAGACCCAGTACTTC. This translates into CASSYRGGETQYF.

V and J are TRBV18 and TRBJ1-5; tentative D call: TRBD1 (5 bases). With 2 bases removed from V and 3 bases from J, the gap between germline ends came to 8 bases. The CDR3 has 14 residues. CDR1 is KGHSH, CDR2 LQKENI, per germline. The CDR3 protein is CASSPGTVNQPQHF. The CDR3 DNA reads TGTGCCAGCTCACCAGGGACGGTCAATCAGCCCCAGCATTTT.

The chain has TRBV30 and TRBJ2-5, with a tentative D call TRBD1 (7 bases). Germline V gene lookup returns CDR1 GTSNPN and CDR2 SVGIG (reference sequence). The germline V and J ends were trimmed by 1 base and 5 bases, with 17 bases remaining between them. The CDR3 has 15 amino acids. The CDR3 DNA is TGTGCCTGGAGTGCGACAGGGTTGGGGAGGGAGACCCAGTACTTC. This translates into CAWSATGLGRETQYF.

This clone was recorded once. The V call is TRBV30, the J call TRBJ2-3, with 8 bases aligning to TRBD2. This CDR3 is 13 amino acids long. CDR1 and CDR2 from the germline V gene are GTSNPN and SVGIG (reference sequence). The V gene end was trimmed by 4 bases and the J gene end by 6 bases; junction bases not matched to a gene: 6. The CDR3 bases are TGTGCCTGGATGCTCGGGGGGGCTGATACGCAGTATTTT. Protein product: CAWMLGGADTQYF.

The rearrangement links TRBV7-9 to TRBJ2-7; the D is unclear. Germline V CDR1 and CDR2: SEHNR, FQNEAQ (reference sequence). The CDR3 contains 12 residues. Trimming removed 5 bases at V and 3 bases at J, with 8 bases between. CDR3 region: CASSIEFYEQYF. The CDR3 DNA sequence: TGTGCCAGCAGCATCGAATTCTACGAGCAGTACTTC. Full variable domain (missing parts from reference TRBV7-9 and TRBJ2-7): DTGVSQNPRHKITKRGQNVTFRCDPISEHNRLYWYRQTLGQGPEFLTYFQNEAQLEKSRLLSDRFSAERPKGSFSTLEIQRTEQGDSAMYLCASSIEFYEQYFGPGTRLTVT.

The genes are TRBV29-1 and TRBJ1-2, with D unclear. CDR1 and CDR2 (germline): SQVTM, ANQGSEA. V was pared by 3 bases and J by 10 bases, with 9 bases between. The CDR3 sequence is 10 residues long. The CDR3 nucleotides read TGCAGCGTTGATAAGCTCGTCTACACCTTC. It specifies CSVDKLVYTF.

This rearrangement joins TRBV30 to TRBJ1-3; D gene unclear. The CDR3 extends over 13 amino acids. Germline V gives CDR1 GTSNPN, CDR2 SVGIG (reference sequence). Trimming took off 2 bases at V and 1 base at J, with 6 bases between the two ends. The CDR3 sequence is CAWSLASGNTIYF. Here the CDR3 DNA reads TGTGCCTGGAGTCTGGCGTCTGGAAACACCATATATTTT.

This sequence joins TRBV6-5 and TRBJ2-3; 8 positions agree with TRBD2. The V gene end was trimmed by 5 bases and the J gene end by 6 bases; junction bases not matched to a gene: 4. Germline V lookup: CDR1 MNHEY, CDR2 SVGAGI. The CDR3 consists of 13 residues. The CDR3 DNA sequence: TGTGCCAGCAGTACGGGACTAGTGGATACGCAGTATTTT. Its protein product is CASSTGLVDTQYF.

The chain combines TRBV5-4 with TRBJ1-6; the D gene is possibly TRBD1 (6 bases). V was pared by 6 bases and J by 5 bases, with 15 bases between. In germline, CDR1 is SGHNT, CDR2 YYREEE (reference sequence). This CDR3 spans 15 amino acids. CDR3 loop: CASTAFPGDNSPLHF. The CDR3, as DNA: TGTGCCAGCACCGCCTTCCCAGGGGATAATTCACCCCTCCACTTT.

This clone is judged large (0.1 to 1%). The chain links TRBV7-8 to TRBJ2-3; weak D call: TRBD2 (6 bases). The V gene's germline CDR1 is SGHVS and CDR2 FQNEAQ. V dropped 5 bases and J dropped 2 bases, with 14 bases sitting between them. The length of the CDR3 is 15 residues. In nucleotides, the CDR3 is TGTGCCAGCAGCCCACCGGGAGTCTCCACAGATACGCAGTATTTT. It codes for CASSPPGVSTDTQYF.

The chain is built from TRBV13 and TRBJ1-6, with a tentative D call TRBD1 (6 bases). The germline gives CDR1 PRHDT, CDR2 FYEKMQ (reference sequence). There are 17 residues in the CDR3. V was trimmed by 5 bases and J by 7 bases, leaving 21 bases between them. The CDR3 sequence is CASSPPGRGDQNSPLHF. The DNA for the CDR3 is TGTGCCAGCAGCCCCCCTGGAAGGGGGGATCAAAATTCACCCCTCCACTTT.

In DNA, the CDR3 is TGCGCCAGCAGCTTGGGGGGGCAGGTCTCCTACGAGCAGTACTTC. Translation: CASSLGGQVSYEQYF. The chain has TRBV5-1 and TRBJ2-7, with a tentative D call TRBD1 (6 bases). Germline V gene sequence: CDR1 SGHRS, CDR2 YFSETQ. This CDR3 region has 15 residues. V gave up 0 bases and J gave up 0 bases, with 10 bases separating them.

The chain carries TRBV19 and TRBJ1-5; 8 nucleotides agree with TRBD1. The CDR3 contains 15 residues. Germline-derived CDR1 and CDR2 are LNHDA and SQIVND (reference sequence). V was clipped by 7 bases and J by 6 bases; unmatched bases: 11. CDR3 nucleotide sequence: TGTGCCAGTACAAAGCGCGGACAGGGATCTCAGCCCCAGCATTTT. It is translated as CASTKRGQGSQPQHF.

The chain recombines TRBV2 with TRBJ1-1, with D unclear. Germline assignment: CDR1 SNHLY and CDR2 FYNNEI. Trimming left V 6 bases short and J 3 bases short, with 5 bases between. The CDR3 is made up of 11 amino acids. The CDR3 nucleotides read TGTGCCAGCAGCGTCTACACTGAAGCTTTCTTT. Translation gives CASSVYTEAFF.

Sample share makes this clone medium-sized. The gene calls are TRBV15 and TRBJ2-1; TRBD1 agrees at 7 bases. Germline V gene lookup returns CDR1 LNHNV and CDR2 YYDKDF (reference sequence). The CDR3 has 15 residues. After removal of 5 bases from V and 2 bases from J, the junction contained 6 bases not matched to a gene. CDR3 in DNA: TGTGCCACCAGCGACGTAACAGGGGCCTACAATGAGCAGTTCTTC. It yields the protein CATSDVTGAYNEQFF.

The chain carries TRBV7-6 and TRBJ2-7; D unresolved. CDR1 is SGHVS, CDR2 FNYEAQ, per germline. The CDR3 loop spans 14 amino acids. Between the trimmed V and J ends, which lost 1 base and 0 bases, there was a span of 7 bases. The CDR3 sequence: CASSLEESSYEQYF. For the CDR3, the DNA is TGTGCCAGCAGCTTAGAGGAGAGCTCCTACGAGCAGTACTTC.

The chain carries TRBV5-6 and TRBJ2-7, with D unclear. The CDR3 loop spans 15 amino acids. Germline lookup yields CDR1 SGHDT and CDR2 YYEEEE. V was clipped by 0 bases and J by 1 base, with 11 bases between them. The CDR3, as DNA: TGTGCCAGCAGCTTGGGGCAAATTAGATCCTACGAGCAGTACTTC. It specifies CASSLGQIRSYEQYF. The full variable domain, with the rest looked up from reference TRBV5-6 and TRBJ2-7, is DAGVTQSPTHLIKTRGQQVTLRCSPKSGHDTVSWYQQALGQGPQFIFQYYEEEERQRGNFPDRFSGHQFPNYSSELNVNALLLGDSALYLCASSLGQIRSYEQYFGPGTRLTVT.

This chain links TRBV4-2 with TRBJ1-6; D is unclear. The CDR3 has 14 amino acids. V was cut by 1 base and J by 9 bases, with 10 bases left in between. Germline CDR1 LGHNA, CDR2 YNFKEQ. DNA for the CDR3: TGTGCCAGCAGCCAAGGTAGTTTGGGTTCACCCCTCCACTTT. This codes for CASSQGSLGSPLHF.